A single T cell receptor (beta chain) is shown here with its context. The data belong to a study of cytomegalovirus exposure and HLA in healthy donors. The V gene end was trimmed by 1 base and the J gene end by 0 bases; junction bases not matched to a gene: 7. This CDR3 region has 19 residues. CDR1 SGHNT and CDR2 YENEEA come from the germline V gene. The data were produced by immunoSEQ multiplex PCR, yet TCRdb's version contains in-frame clones alone and is incomplete. The sample holds about 44,000 clones, roughly 93% seen once. The sample consisted of PBMCs. The chain combines TRBV11-3 with TRBJ2-2, with TRBD2 matching 11 bases. The receptor comes from a woman aged 18 to 35 in good health and CMV-seronegative. This chain's CDR3 is CASSLAYLAGGPNTGELFF. The CDR3 DNA reads as TGTGCCAGCAGCTTAGCATATCTAGCGGGGGGACCGAACACCGGGGAGCTGTTTTTT.